This T cell receptor (beta chain) was profiled in a study of T cell responses to AZD1222 COVID-19 vaccine. General study findings and limits: Increased Spike-specific TCR breadth and depth were observed after two AZD1222 doses. The reported proportion of spike-specific TCRs targeting unmutated variant regions was nearly half. White British ancestry dominated among donors, who included more females, and clonal diversity was possibly underestimated.

Germline CDR1 is GTSNPN and CDR2 is SVGIG (reference sequence). Trimming pared 0 bases from V and 7 bases from J, leaving 16 bases between. This CDR3 region has 15 residues. A remark on this clone: What it recognizes is unknown.

Some clones are missing from TCRdb's copy, which holds only in-frame ones; the method was immunoSEQ multiplex PCR. The repertoire consists of around 270,000 clones, with approximately 94% occurring once and the leading ten covering around 0.6%. This TCR came from an adult who received the AZD1222 COVID-19 vaccine. This specimen was peripheral blood, taken 28 days after the second AZD1222 dose. V usage is TRBV30 and J usage is TRBJ1-5; D is possibly TRBD1 (5 bases). The CDR3 DNA follows: TGTGCCTGGAGTGTACCGGGGGGGAAAAGGCAGCCCCAGCATTTT. Its protein is CAWSVPGGKRQPQHF.